This is a list of T cell receptor beta chains from one sample in a study of PD-L1 blockade in urothelial cancer. The method was immunoSEQ multiplex PCR; TCRdb's version includes in-frame clones alone and lacks a portion of them. The profile shows around 66,000 clones, about nine tenths of them singletons. Specimen: PBMCs, collected around atezolizumab (anti-PD-L1) treatment. All receptors derive from a man aged 55 to 70 with urothelial cancer. The CDR3 runs from the conserved cysteine through the conserved F or W. The order of the fields is J gene, V gene, clone size, D gene, CDR3 protein, CDR3 DNA. D genes are given only for firm matches. The listing skips clone size in some rows; elsewhere it reads once, few, many or a size class.

J: TRBJ2-7
V: TRBV30
size: -
D: TRBD1
CDR3: CAWSAGGRRSYEQYF
DNA: TGTGCCTGGAGTGCAGGGGGCCGTCGCTCCTACGAGCAGTACTTC

J: TRBJ2-5
V: TRBV28
size: -
D: -
CDR3: CASSPIRTGGTQYF
DNA: TGTGCCAGCAGCCCGATACGAACCGGGGGGACCCAGTACTTC

J: TRBJ2-1
V: TRBV19
size: -
D: -
CDR3: CASRGPFYNEQFF
DNA: TGTGCCAGCCGGGGTCCCTTCTACAATGAGCAGTTCTTC

J: TRBJ1-2
V: TRBV6-1
size: -
D: -
CDR3: CASSESGPANYGYTF
DNA: TGTGCCAGCAGTGAGTCAGGTCCTGCTAACTATGGCTACACCTTC

J: TRBJ2-3
V: TRBV7-2
size: -
D: -
CDR3: CASSLSLAADTQYF
DNA: TGTGCCAGCAGCTTATCCCTAGCCGCAGATACGCAGTATTTT

J: TRBJ2-1
V: TRBV12-5
size: once
D: -
CDR3: CASGLASRGLTPGYNEQFF
DNA: TGTGCTAGTGGTTTGGCCTCGCGGGGCCTCACGCCCGGCTACAATGAGCAGTTCTTC

J: TRBJ1-3
V: TRBV19
size: -
D: -
CDR3: CASSIVSLRGLSGNTIYF
DNA: TGTGCCAGTAGTATCGTCTCTTTGCGGGGTCTCTCTGGAAACACCATATATTTT

J: TRBJ1-4
V: TRBV9
size: -
D: TRBD1
CDR3: CASSVGGTVNEKLFF
DNA: TGTGCCAGCAGCGTAGGGGGGACAGTAAATGAAAAACTGTTTTTT

J: TRBJ1-2
V: TRBV9
size: -
D: -
CDR3: CASSVGGGNYGYTF
DNA: TGTGCCAGCAGCGTAGGAGGTGGGAACTATGGCTACACCTTC

J: TRBJ1-5
V: TRBV28
size: -
D: TRBD1
CDR3: CASGLTGNSNQPQHF
DNA: TGTGCCAGCGGGCTGACAGGGAATAGCAATCAGCCCCAGCATTTT

J: TRBJ2-7
V: TRBV18
size: -
D: TRBD2
CDR3: CAGGGSSYEQYF
DNA: TGTGCCGGGGGGGGAAGCTCCTACGAGCAGTACTTC

J: TRBJ1-5
V: TRBV30
size: -
D: -
CDR3: CAWSTPQGFSQPQHF
DNA: TGTGCCTGGAGTACCCCCCAGGGGTTCAGTCAGCCCCAGCATTTT

J: TRBJ1-3
V: TRBV5-4
size: few
D: -
CDR3: CASSHGESGNTIYF
DNA: TGTGCCAGCAGCCACGGTGAGAGCGGAAACACCATATATTTT

J: TRBJ1-6
V: TRBV5-8
size: once
D: -
CDR3: CASSSQNSPLHF
DNA: TGTGCCAGCAGCTCACAGAATTCACCCCTCCACTTT

J: TRBJ2-5
V: TRBV4-2
size: -
D: TRBD1
CDR3: CASSQGVMRQGQETQYF
DNA: TGTGCCAGCAGCCAAGGAGTTATGAGACAGGGTCAAGAGACCCAGTACTTC

J: TRBJ2-1
V: TRBV7-9
size: -
D: TRBD2
CDR3: CASSSESGSSYNEQFF
DNA: TGTGCCAGCAGCTCGGAGAGCGGGAGCTCCTACAATGAGCAGTTCTTC

J: TRBJ2-7
V: TRBV28
size: few
D: TRBD1
CDR3: CASSRDRGVYEQYF
DNA: TGTGCCAGCAGTCGGGACAGGGGGGTCTACGAGCAGTACTTC

J: TRBJ2-5
V: TRBV4-2
size: -
D: -
CDR3: CASSLPRAAATQYF
DNA: TGTGCCAGCAGCCTGCCCAGGGCGGCGGCGACCCAGTACTTC

J: TRBJ2-7
V: TRBV5-1
size: -
D: -
CDR3: CASSSYRDKEQYF
DNA: TGCGCCAGCAGCTCCTACCGGGACAAAGAGCAGTACTTC

J: TRBJ2-1
V: TRBV29-1
size: -
D: -
CDR3: CSVDRQIYNEQFF
DNA: TGCAGCGTCGACAGACAGATCTACAATGAGCAGTTCTTC

J: TRBJ2-3
V: TRBV5-1
size: -
D: TRBD2
CDR3: CASSPTSGVVNTQYF
DNA: TGCGCCAGCAGCCCGACTAGCGGGGTGGTAAATACGCAGTATTTT

J: TRBJ2-1
V: TRBV29-1
size: -
D: -
CDR3: CSVEGGGREFSYNEQFF
DNA: TGCAGCGTTGAAGGAGGGGGGCGGGAGTTCTCCTACAATGAGCAGTTCTTC

J: TRBJ1-2
V: TRBV9
size: -
D: -
CDR3: CASSLAGDYGYTF
DNA: TGTGCCAGCAGCCTAGCAGGGGACTATGGCTACACCTTC

J: TRBJ1-5
V: TRBV7-8
size: -
D: -
CDR3: CASSLARAPLPNQPQHF
DNA: TGTGCCAGCAGCTTAGCGAGGGCACCACTCCCCAATCAGCCCCAGCATTTT

J: TRBJ1-5
V: TRBV27
size: -
D: -
CDR3: CASSLGGDQPQHF
DNA: TGTGCCAGCAGTTTGGGGGGGGATCAGCCCCAGCATTTT

J: TRBJ2-7
V: TRBV18
size: -
D: TRBD1
CDR3: CASSLTGTGEREQYF
DNA: TGTGCCAGCTCACTGACCGGGACAGGGGAACGCGAGCAGTACTTC

J: TRBJ1-1
V: TRBV19
size: once
D: TRBD1
CDR3: CASTARGPRREAFF
DNA: TGTGCCAGTACCGCCAGGGGGCCAAGGAGAGAAGCTTTCTTT

J: TRBJ1-1
V: TRBV9
size: -
D: -
CDR3: CASSGEGGNTEAFF
DNA: TGTGCCAGCAGTGGAGAAGGGGGGAACACTGAAGCTTTCTTT

J: TRBJ1-2
V: TRBV14
size: -
D: -
CDR3: CASSPVAVYGYTF
DNA: TGTGCCAGCAGCCCAGTCGCGGTCTATGGCTACACCTTC

J: TRBJ2-7
V: TRBV6-5
size: -
D: TRBD1
CDR3: CAVGLGTATYEQYF
DNA: TGTGCCGTCGGCCTCGGGACAGCGACCTACGAGCAGTACTTC

J: TRBJ2-1
V: TRBV27
size: -
D: -
CDR3: CASSLGVFSYNEQFF
DNA: TGTGCCAGCAGTTTGGGCGTTTTCTCCTACAATGAGCAGTTCTTC

J: TRBJ1-1
V: TRBV7-3
size: -
D: -
CDR3: CASSLSDRTEAFF
DNA: TGTGCCAGCAGCTTAAGCGACAGGACTGAAGCTTTCTTT

J: TRBJ2-7
V: TRBV27
size: -
D: TRBD2
CDR3: CATRFQAGGSSYEQYF
DNA: TGTGCCACCCGGTTTCAGGCGGGAGGGAGCTCCTACGAGCAGTACTTC

J: TRBJ1-3
V: TRBV14
size: -
D: -
CDR3: CASSQNLGTSAAGNTIYF
DNA: TGTGCCAGCAGCCAAAATCTGGGGACATCCGCGGCTGGAAACACCATATATTTT

J: TRBJ1-1
V: TRBV25-1
size: -
D: -
CDR3: CASSGQGHTEAFF
DNA: TGTGCCAGCAGTGGCCAGGGGCACACTGAAGCTTTCTTT

J: TRBJ2-2
V: TRBV11-2
size: -
D: TRBD2
CDR3: CAPGDYRNTGELFF
DNA: TGTGCCCCCGGGGACTATAGGAACACCGGGGAGCTGTTTTTT

J: TRBJ2-1
V: TRBV7-3
size: -
D: TRBD1
CDR3: CASSLVRTGYNEQFF
DNA: TGTGCCAGCAGCTTGGTCCGGACAGGTTACAATGAGCAGTTCTTC

J: TRBJ2-3
V: TRBV27
size: -
D: -
CDR3: CASRLGLHEYTDTQYF
DNA: TGTGCCAGCAGACTTGGACTACACGAGTACACAGATACGCAGTATTTT

J: TRBJ2-7
V: TRBV4-1
size: once
D: TRBD1
CDR3: CASSQGQGEPTYEQYF
DNA: TGCGCCAGCAGCCAAGGACAGGGCGAACCGACCTACGAGCAGTACTTC

J: TRBJ2-5
V: TRBV4-1
size: few
D: TRBD2
CDR3: CASSQWGGVAEETQYF
DNA: TGCGCCAGCAGCCAATGGGGGGGGGTAGCGGAAGAGACCCAGTACTTC

J: TRBJ1-1
V: TRBV6-1
size: few
D: TRBD1
CDR3: CASNDRVVEAFF
DNA: TGTGCCAGCAACGACAGGGTGGTTGAAGCTTTCTTT

J: TRBJ2-2
V: TRBV5-4
size: -
D: -
CDR3: CASSPTRNTGELFF
DNA: TGTGCCAGCAGCCCAACACGGAACACCGGGGAGCTGTTTTTT

J: TRBJ2-2
V: TRBV4-1
size: -
D: TRBD1
CDR3: CASSRTGGSFAGELFF
DNA: TGCGCCAGCAGCCGAACAGGGGGCAGTTTTGCCGGGGAGCTGTTTTTT

J: TRBJ2-2
V: TRBV7-7
size: -
D: -
CDR3: CASSLDSRAWTGELFF
DNA: TGTGCTAGCAGCCTGGACAGTCGGGCGTGGACCGGGGAGCTGTTTTTT

J: TRBJ2-1
V: TRBV29-1
size: -
D: TRBD2
CDR3: CSVGLALNEQFF
DNA: TGCAGCGTTGGACTAGCTCTGAATGAGCAGTTCTTC

J: TRBJ1-4
V: TRBV29-1
size: -
D: -
CDR3: CSVLGASRNDSEKLFF
DNA: TGCAGCGTCCTGGGGGCTTCCCGGAACGATAGTGAAAAACTGTTTTTT

J: TRBJ1-2
V: TRBV19
size: -
D: -
CDR3: CASSSPRSGSDYGYTF
DNA: TGTGCCAGTAGTTCTCCCCGGTCAGGGTCCGACTATGGCTACACCTTC

J: TRBJ2-2
V: TRBV10-3
size: -
D: -
CDR3: CAISESFSGRNTGELFF
DNA: TGTGCCATCAGTGAGTCGTTTTCAGGGCGGAACACCGGGGAGCTGTTTTTT

J: TRBJ2-7
V: TRBV5-8
size: few
D: -
CDR3: CASRRDSWSSYEQYF
DNA: TGTGCCAGCAGACGGGACTCTTGGAGCTCCTACGAGCAGTACTTC

J: TRBJ2-3
V: TRBV7-2
size: once
D: TRBD2
CDR3: CASSSRLATSTDTQYF
DNA: TGTGCCAGCAGCTCCCGACTAGCGACTAGCACAGATACGCAGTATTTT

J: TRBJ1-2
V: TRBV30
size: -
D: TRBD1
CDR3: CAWDRGGVNYGYTF
DNA: TGTGCCTGGGACAGGGGAGGGGTTAACTATGGCTACACCTTC

J: TRBJ2-2
V: TRBV6-1
size: -
D: TRBD1
CDR3: CASSEPGQGSTGELFF
DNA: TGTGCCAGCAGTGAACCGGGACAGGGTTCCACCGGGGAGCTGTTTTTT

J: TRBJ1-6
V: TRBV30
size: -
D: TRBD1
CDR3: CAWGGQGGTPLHF
DNA: TGTGCCTGGGGGGGACAGGGCGGGACACCCCTCCACTTT